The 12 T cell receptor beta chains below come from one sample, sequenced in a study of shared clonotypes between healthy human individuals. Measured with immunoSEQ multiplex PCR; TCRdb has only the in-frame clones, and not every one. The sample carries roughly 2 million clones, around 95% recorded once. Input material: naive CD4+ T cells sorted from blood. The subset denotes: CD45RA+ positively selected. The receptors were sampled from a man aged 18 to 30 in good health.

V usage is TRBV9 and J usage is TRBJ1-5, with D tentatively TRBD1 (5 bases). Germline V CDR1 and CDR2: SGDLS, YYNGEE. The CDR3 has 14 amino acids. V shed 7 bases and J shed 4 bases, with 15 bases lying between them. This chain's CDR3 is CASHRAGLNQPQHF. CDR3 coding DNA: TGTGCCAGCCATCGGGCAGGGTTAAATCAGCCCCAGCATTTT. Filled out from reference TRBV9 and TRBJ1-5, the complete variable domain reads DSGVTQTPKHLITATGQRVTLRCSPRSGDLSVYWYQQSLDQGLQFLIQYYNGEERAKGNILERFSAQQFPDLHSELNLSSLELGDSALYFCASHRAGLNQPQHFGDGTRLSIL.

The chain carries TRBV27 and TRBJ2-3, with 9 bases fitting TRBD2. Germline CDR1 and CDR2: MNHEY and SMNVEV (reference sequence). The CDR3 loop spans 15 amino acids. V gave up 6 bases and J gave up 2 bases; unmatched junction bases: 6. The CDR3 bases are TGTGCCAGCAGCCCCCCTAGCGGGAACACAGATACGCAGTATTTT. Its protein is CASSPPSGNTDTQYF.

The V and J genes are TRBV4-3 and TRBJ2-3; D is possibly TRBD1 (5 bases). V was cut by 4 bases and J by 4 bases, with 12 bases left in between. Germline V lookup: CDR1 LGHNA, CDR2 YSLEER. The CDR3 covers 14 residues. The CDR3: CASSPRSGSDTQYF. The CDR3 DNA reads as TGCGCCAGCAGCCCCCGATCAGGGTCAGATACGCAGTATTTT.

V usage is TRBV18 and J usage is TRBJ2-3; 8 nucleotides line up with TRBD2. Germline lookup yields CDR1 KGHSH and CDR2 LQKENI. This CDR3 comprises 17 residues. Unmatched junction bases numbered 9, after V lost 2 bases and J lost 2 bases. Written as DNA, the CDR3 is TGTGCCAGCTCACCAAACCGAGGAGCGGGGGACACAGATACGCAGTATTTT. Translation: CASSPNRGAGDTDTQYF.

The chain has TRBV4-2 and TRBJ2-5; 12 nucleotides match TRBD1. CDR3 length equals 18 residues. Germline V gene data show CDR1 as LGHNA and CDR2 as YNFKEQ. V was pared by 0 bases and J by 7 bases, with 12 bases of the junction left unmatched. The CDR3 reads CASSQDVKRGQGAVTQYF. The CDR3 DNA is TGTGCCAGCAGCCAAGATGTGAAAAGGGGACAGGGGGCTGTGACCCAGTACTTC.

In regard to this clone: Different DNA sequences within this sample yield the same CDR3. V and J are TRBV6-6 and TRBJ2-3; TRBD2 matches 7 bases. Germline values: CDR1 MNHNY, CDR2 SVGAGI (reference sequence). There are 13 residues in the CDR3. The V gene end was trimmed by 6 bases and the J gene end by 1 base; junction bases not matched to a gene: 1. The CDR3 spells CASRRGGTDTQYF. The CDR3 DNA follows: TGTGCCAGCAGACGGGGGGGCACAGATACGCAGTATTTT.

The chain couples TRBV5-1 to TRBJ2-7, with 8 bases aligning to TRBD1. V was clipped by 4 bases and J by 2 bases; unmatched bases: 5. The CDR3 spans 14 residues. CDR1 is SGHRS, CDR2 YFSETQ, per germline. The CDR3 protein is CASSRDRWTYEQYF. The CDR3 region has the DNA TGCGCCAGCAGCAGGGACAGGTGGACCTACGAGCAGTACTTC. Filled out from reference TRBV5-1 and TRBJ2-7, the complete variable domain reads KAGVTQTPRYLIKTRGQQVTLSCSPISGHRSVSWYQQTPGQGLQFLFEYFSETQRNKGNFPGRFSGRQFSNSRSEMNVSTLELGDSALYLCASSRDRWTYEQYFGPGTRLTVT.

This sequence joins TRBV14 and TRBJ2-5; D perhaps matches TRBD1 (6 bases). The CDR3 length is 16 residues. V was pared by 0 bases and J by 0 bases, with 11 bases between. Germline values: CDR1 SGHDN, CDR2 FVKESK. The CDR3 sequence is CASSQERGSYQETQYF. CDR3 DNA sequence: TGTGCCAGCAGCCAAGAAAGGGGGTCGTACCAAGAGACCCAGTACTTC.

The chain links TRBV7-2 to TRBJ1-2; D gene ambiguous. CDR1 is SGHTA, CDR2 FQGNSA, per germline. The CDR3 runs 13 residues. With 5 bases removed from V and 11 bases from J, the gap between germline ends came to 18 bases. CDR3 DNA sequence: TGTGCCAGCAGCCTAGATTCCCCCGACCGGTACACCTTC. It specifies CASSLDSPDRYTF.

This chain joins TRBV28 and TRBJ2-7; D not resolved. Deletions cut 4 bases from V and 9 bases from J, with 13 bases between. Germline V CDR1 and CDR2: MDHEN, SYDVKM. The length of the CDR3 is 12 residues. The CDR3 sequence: CASSSVTRGQYF. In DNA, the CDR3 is TGTGCCAGCAGTTCTGTGACGCGCGGGCAGTACTTC.

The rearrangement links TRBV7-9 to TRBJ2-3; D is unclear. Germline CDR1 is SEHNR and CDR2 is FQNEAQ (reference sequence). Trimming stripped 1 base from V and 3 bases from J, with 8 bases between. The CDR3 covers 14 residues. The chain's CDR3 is CASSLVLQTDTQYF. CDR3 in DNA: TGTGCCAGCAGCTTAGTCCTGCAGACAGATACGCAGTATTTT.

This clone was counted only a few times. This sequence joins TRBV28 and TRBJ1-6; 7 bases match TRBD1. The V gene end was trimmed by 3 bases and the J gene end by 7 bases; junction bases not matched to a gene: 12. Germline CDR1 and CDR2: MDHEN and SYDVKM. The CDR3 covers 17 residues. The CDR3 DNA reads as TGTGCCAGCAGTTTCGGCCGTCTCGGGACAGCAAATTCACCCCTCCACTTT. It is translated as CASSFGRLGTANSPLHF. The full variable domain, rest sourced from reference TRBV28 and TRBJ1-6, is DVKVTQSSRYLVKRTGEKVFLECVQDMDHENMFWYRQDPGLGLRLIYFSYDVKMKEKGDIPEGYSVSREKKERFSLILESASTNQTSMYLCASSFGRLGTANSPLHFGNGTRLTVT.